The source of this T cell receptor (beta chain) is a study of response to subunit inactivated influenza vaccine (dated by TCRdb to 2017 to 2018). General notes on the study: The study used deep quantitative T cell receptor repertoire profiling to track responses to a trivalent subunit inactivated influenza vaccine. The investigation overall reported the following: The authors proposed that each seasonal influenza vaccination may bring in only a limited number of new T cells.

V is pruned by 0 bases and J by 0 bases, leaving 9 bases of the junction without a gene match. Via the germline V gene, CDR1 is SGHRS and CDR2 YFSETQ. There are 18 amino acids in the CDR3, from cysteine to phenylalanine inclusive. The sequence is cut down to CDR3 DNA, 54 bases in frame from base 1. The library was obtained by RT-PCR. TCRdb lists the instrument as Illumina HiSeq 2500. TCRdb reprocessed the public reads (quality trimming at Q25 with fastp, clone calling with MiXCR) and kept in-frame beta chains. For every CDR3 protein sequence, its rows merge into one entry that carries the most common genes and DNA. The sample contains about 620,000 distinct CDR3 sequences, roughly 10% of them found a single time. The ten largest make up roughly 10% of the sample. This clonotype was counted a few times. Its antigen is not yet known. It has no much larger one-base neighbor in the sample; base qualities were not kept.

Sequencing used PBMCs from blood, obtained on the day of vaccination. The receptor comes from a man over 45 who received an inactivated influenza vaccine. Donor details come from another sample of the same person, matched by shared clones. The sequence joins TRBV5-1 to TRBJ2-1; TRBD2 lines up with 7 middle nucleotides. The CDR3 protein sequence reads: CASSLVPGLSSSYNEQFF. The DNA sequence is given as TGCGCCAGCAGCTTGGTTCCGGGACTATCGAGCTCCTACAATGAGCAGTTCTTC. Here the CDR3 is joined to the reference TRBV5-1 and TRBJ2-1 genes, and the full variable domain is: KAGVTQTPRYLIKTRGQQVTLSCSPISGHRSVSWYQQTPGQGLQFLFEYFSETQRNKGNFPGRFSGRQFSNSRSEMNVSTLELGDSALYLCASSLVPGLSSSYNEQFFGPGTRLTVL.